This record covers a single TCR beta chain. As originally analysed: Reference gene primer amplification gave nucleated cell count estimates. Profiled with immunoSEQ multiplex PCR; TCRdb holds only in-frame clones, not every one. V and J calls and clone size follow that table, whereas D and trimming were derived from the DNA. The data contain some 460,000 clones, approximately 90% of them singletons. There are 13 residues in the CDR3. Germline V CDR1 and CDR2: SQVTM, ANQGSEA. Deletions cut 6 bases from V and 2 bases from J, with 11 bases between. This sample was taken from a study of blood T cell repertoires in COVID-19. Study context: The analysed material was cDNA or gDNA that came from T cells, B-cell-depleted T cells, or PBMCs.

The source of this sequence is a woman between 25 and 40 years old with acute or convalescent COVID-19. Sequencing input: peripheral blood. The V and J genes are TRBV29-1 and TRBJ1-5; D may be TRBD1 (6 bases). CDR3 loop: CSVREGGNQPQHF. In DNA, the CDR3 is TGCAGCGTGAGGGAGGGGGGCAATCAGCCCCAGCATTTT.